These 16 T cell receptor beta chains originate from one sample sequenced in a study of blood T cells in healthy people across ages. Then a second PCR, running roughly 6 to 11 cycles, was carried out with a sample-barcoded 5' primer and a J-beta primer mix. MiXCR was run by TCRdb on the 5' RACE reads, yielding one entry per CDR3 protein. The profile shows some 930,000 distinct CDR3 sequences, 25% to 30% of them singletons. The sample was also reused in another study, on T cells of mothers and their children.

The sample was blood. The receptors were gathered from a middle-aged woman in good health.

The table lists this clonotype with a few counts. The gene calls are TRBV12-3 or TRBV12-4 and TRBJ2-5; D is perhaps TRBD1 (6 bases). This CDR3 has 14 amino acids. V gave up 3 bases and J gave up 5 bases, with 13 bases separating them. CDR3 region: CASSFTGSRETQYF. The DNA of the CDR3 is TGTGCCAGCAGTTTTACAGGGAGCCGTGAGACCCAGTACTTC.

On this clonotype: A much larger clone lies one base from this, so it may be a read error. The chain recombines TRBV5-1 with TRBJ2-7; no firm D call. V shed 4 bases and J shed 2 bases, with 16 bases lying between them. This CDR3 comprises 15 residues. Germline values: CDR1 SGHRS, CDR2 YFSETQ. CDR3 bases: TGCGCCAGCAGCCTAAGGCAGATTAAAACCTACGAGCAGTACTTC. This sequence encodes CASSLRQIKTYEQYF.

This clonotype was observed at least ten times. V usage is TRBV7-8 and J usage is TRBJ2-7; tentatively, D is TRBD2 (5 bases). The CDR3 runs to 11 residues. V dropped 7 bases and J dropped 2 bases, with 6 bases sitting between them. The germline V gene encodes CDR1 SGHVS and CDR2 FQNEAQ. CDR3 amino acids: CASMEAYEQYF. The CDR3 DNA follows: TGTGCCAGCATGGAGGCCTACGAGCAGTACTTC. Based on the CDR3 plus reference TRBV7-8 and TRBJ2-7, the full variable domain is GAGVSQSPRYKVAKRGQDVALRCDPISGHVSLFWYQQALGQGPEFLTYFQNEAQLDKSGLPSDRFFAERPEGSVSTLKIQRTQQEDSAVYLCASMEAYEQYFGPGTRLTVT.

The chain combines TRBV6-2 or TRBV6-3 with TRBJ1-4; 8 bases are a match to TRBD1. Germline V gives CDR1 MNHEY, CDR2 SVGEGT. The CDR3 totals 17 residues. The junction had 15 bases not matched to a gene; V was cut back by 6 bases and J by 6 bases. The CDR3 spells CASRRVPGQVRDEKLFF. The CDR3 bases are TGTGCCAGCAGGAGGGTACCGGGACAGGTTCGAGATGAAAAACTGTTTTTT.

This chain uses TRBV12-3 or TRBV12-4 with TRBJ2-7; D is perhaps TRBD2 (5 bases). V was shortened by 6 bases and J by 5 bases, with 23 bases between the two germline ends. CDR3 size: 16 residues. The CDR3 spells CASSLKRGLVYDEQYF. CDR3 sequence (DNA): TGTGCCAGCAGCTTAAAGCGCGGGCTCGTCTACGACGAGCAGTACTTC.

The chain recombines TRBV15 with TRBJ2-7, with 8 bases fitting TRBD2. Looked up from germline, CDR1 is LNHNV and CDR2 is YYDKDF (reference sequence). The trim removed 7 bases at V and 6 bases at J, leaving 11 bases unmatched. The CDR3 has 14 amino acids. CDR3 DNA sequence: TGTGCCACCAACTTTCGACGGGGGGGGAGCGAGCAGTACTTC. Amino acids: CATNFRRGGSEQYF.

The chain couples TRBV2 to TRBJ2-7; the D gene is possibly TRBD1 (5 bases). The J call may be mistaken, given a closer DNA end match to TRBJ2-5. Per the germline V gene, CDR1 is SNHLY and CDR2 is FYNNEI. The CDR3 covers 15 residues. In DNA form, the CDR3 reads TGTGCCAGCAGCCGAATATGGGGCTACCGGGAGACCCAGTACTTC. Protein sequence: CASSRIWGYRETQYF.

The V and J genes are TRBV4-1 and TRBJ2-1; 10 bases agree with TRBD2. Germline loops: CDR1 MGHRA, CDR2 YSYEKL. V shed 4 bases and J 2 bases; nucleotides not matched to a gene: 14. The CDR3 contains 19 residues. For the CDR3, the DNA is TGCGCCAGCAGCCGGGATAGGACTAGCGGAGGGAGAACCTACAATGAGCAGTTCTTC. This codes for CASSRDRTSGGRTYNEQFF.

The sample holds many counts of this clonotype. The chain couples TRBV9 to TRBJ1-2; 7 bases map to TRBD1. Germline-derived CDR1 and CDR2 are SGDLS and YYNGEE. CDR3 length: 14 residues. The ends lost 4 bases at V and 5 bases at J; junction bases unmatched: 8. CDR3 DNA: TGTGCCAGCAGCCCGCGACAGGGAAGTTATGGCTACACCTTC. Encoded protein: CASSPRQGSYGYTF.

At least ten counts were recorded for this clonotype. The genes are TRBV28 and TRBJ2-7; no definite D call. Per germline, CDR1 MDHEN and CDR2 SYDVKM. V dropped 4 bases and J dropped 2 bases, with 9 bases sitting between them. This CDR3 comprises 13 residues. The CDR3 nucleotides read TGTGCCAGCAGTTCTCAGGTTCCCTACGAGCAGTACTTC. Translated: CASSSQVPYEQYF.

The genes are TRBV5-6 and TRBJ2-1, with 12 bases identical to TRBD2. The CDR3 runs 18 residues. The V gene end was trimmed by 3 bases and the J gene end by 8 bases; junction bases not matched to a gene: 15. CDR1 and CDR2 (germline): SGHDT, YYEEEE. The CDR3 coding sequence is TGTGCCAGCAGCTCCCGACTAGCGGGGGACCTCTTTTCCCATGAGCAGTTCTTC. Translated, it gives CASSSRLAGDLFSHEQFF.

There are many counts of this clonotype. This rearrangement joins TRBV29-1 to TRBJ2-5; TRBD2 might be the D (5 bases). The CDR3 extends over 13 amino acids. The V end was cut by 4 bases, the J end by 5 bases, with 14 bases between. Germline assignment: CDR1 SQVTM and CDR2 ANQGSEA. In nucleotides, the CDR3 is TGCAGCGTTGGCGCTAGCTGGTCTGAGACCCAGTACTTC. This codes for CSVGASWSETQYF. The variable domain in full, completed from reference TRBV29-1 and TRBJ2-5, reads SAVISQKPSRDICQRGTSLTIQCQVDSQVTMMFWYRQQPGQSLTLIATANQGSEATYESGFVIDKFPISRPNLTFSTLTVSNMSPEDSSIYLCSVGASWSETQYFGPGTRLLVL.

This clonotype was recorded a few times. This could be a read error, since a much larger clone is one nucleotide away. For the CDR3, the DNA is TGTGCCACCAGCAGAAGTAGCGGGGGGATTTACAATGAGCAGTACTTC. Residues: CATSRSSGGIYNEQYF. The V call is TRBV15, the J call TRBJ2-1; 10 bases match TRBD2. The J call may not be correct, given that the DNA end is closer to TRBJ2-7. In germline, CDR1 is LNHNV, CDR2 YYDKDF (reference sequence). This CDR3 spans 16 amino acids.

The genes are TRBV20-1 and TRBJ1-2, with 8 bases lining up with TRBD1. Germline V lookup: CDR1 DFQATT, CDR2 SNEGSKA (reference sequence). With 1 base clipped from V and 4 bases from J, the junction kept 2 bases outside the gene matches. This CDR3 region has 13 residues. The CDR3 DNA is TGCAGTGCTAGAGGGGACAGGAGCTATGGCTACACCTTC. Its protein product is CSARGDRSYGYTF.

This clonotype was observed a few times. The chain couples TRBV30 to TRBJ2-1; 10 nucleotides align to TRBD2. The CDR3 is made up of 14 amino acids. Per germline, CDR1 GTSNPN and CDR2 SVGIG (reference sequence). Here the CDR3 DNA reads TGTTTAGCGGGGGGCCCAAGCTCCTACAATGAGCAGTTCTTC. This sequence encodes CLAGGPSSYNEQFF.

This clonotype was found many times. V gene TRBV7-2 combines with J gene TRBJ2-7; 7 bases agree with TRBD1. The CDR3 contains 16 residues. Germline V CDR1 and CDR2: SGHTA, FQGNSA. V shed 5 bases, J shed 1 base, and the junction held 11 bases outside the gene matches. The CDR3 reads CASSPGGQVVSYEQYF. For the CDR3, the DNA is TGTGCCAGCAGCCCAGGAGGACAGGTGGTTTCCTACGAGCAGTACTTC.